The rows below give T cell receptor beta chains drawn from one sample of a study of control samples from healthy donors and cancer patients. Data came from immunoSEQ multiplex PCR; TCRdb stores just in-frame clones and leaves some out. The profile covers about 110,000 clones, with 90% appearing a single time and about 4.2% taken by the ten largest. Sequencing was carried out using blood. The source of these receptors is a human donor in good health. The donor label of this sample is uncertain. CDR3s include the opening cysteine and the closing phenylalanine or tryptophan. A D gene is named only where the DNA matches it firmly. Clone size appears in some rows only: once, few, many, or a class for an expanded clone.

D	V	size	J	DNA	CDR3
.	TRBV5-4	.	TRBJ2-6	TGTGCCAGCAGCACGGAATCTGGGGCCAACGTCCTGACTTTC	CASSTESGANVLTF
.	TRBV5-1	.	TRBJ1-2	TGCGCCAGCAGCCCTTCCGGGGGGATTAACTATGGCTACACCTTC	CASSPSGGINYGYTF
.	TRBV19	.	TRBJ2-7	TGTGCCACTGCCGGGACTTACTCCTACGAGCAGTACTTC	CATAGTYSYEQYF
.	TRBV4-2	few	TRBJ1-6	TGTGCCAGCAGCCAAGCAAACAGGGAGGGATCACCCCTCCACTTT	CASSQANREGSPLHF
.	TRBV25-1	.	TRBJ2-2	TGTGCCAGCAGTTCGACTACGGGTCCAAACACCGGGGAGCTGTTTTTT	CASSSTTGPNTGELFF
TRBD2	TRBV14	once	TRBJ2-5	TGTGCCAGCAGCCAGAGGGGTATCGGGCTAGCGGGGCAAGAGACCCAGTACTTC	CASSQRGIGLAGQETQYF
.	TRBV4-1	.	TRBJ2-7	TGCGCCAGCAGCCGGAATTCGGGCTTCGACGAGCAGTACTTC	CASSRNSGFDEQYF
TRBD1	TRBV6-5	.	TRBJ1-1	TGTGCCAGCAGCAGGACAGGGGACACTGAAGCTTTCTTT	CASSRTGDTEAFF
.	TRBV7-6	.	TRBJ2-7	TGTGCCAGCAGCTTAGGCAGCCCCTACGAGCAGTACTTC	CASSLGSPYEQYF
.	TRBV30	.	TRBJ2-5	TGTGCCTGGAGTGTAACCGGGGAAGAGACCCAGTACTTC	CAWSVTGEETQYF
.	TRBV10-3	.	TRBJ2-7	TGTGCCATCGCTGACGGAGCGGGCAGCGGCGAGCAGTACTTC	CAIADGAGSGEQYF
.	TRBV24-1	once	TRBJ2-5	TGTGCCACCAGTGACAGGGGCGGCGGCCAAGAGACCCAGTACTTC	CATSDRGGGQETQYF
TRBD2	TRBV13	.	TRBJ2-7	TGTGCCAGCAGCTCCACTAGCGGGGGGTCCTTACCGTACGAGCAGTACTTC	CASSSTSGGSLPYEQYF
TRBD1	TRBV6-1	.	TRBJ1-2	TGTGCCAGCAGTGTTCAGGGGGATGGGCTTAACTATGGCTACACCTTC	CASSVQGDGLNYGYTF
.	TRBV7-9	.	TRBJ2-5	TGTGCCAGCAGCTTAGCTTCGGAGACCCAGTACTTC	CASSLASETQYF
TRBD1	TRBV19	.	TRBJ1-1	TGTGCCAGTAAACGCGGCCGGCAGGGGGCTGGGAACACTGAAGCTTTCTTT	CASKRGRQGAGNTEAFF
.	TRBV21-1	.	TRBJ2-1	TGTGCCAGCAGCAAAATCCAGCGGTCGTACTCCTACAATGAGCAGTTCTTC	CASSKIQRSYSYNEQFF
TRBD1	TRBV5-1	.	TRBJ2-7	TGCGCCAGCAGCACCGGGACAGGGGTTCGGTCCTACGAGCAGTACTTC	CASSTGTGVRSYEQYF
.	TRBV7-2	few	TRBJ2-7	TGTGCCAGCAGCTTAGCGGGAATCTGGAGCTCCTACGAGCAGTACTTC	CASSLAGIWSSYEQYF
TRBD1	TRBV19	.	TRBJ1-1	TGTGCCAGACCTACGATAATGGCTGGGACAGGGGGAGGGACTGAAGCTTTCTTT	CARPTIMAGTGGGTEAFF
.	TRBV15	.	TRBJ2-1	TGTGCCACCAGCAGAGTTATCAGCTACAATGAGCAGTTCTTC	CATSRVISYNEQFF
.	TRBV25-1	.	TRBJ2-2	TGTGCCAGCAGTGAACCGGATTACACCGGGGAGCTGTTTTTT	CASSEPDYTGELFF
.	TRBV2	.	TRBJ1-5	TGTGCCAGCAGTGTGAACAGCAATCAGCCCCAGCATTTT	CASSVNSNQPQHF
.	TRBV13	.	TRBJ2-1	TGTGCCAGCACCGAACAGAACAATGAGCAGTTCTTC	CASTEQNNEQFF
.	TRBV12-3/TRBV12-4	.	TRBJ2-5	TGTGCCAGCACCCAGGGCGGGCGTAGGACCCAGTACTTC	CASTQGGRRTQYF
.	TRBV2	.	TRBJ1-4	TGTGCCAGCAGTCCACAGGGTGAAAAACTGTTTTTT	CASSPQGEKLFF
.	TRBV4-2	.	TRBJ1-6	TGTGCCAGCAGCCAAGAAGACAACTCACCCCTCCACTTT	CASSQEDNSPLHF
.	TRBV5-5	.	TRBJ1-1	TGTGCCAGCAGCCCACGGGGGAACACTGAAGCTTTCTTT	CASSPRGNTEAFF
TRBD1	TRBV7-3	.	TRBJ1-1	TGTGCCAGCAGCGCGACAGGGATGAGCACTGAAGCTTTCTTT	CASSATGMSTEAFF
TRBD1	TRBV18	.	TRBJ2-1	TGTGCCAGCTCACGAGGCGGCGAGGGGGCCTTAAATGAGCAGTTCTTC	CASSRGGEGALNEQFF
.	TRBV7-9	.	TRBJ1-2	TGTGCCAGCAGCTTAGAGGGACGGAGACCCTATGGCTACACCTTC	CASSLEGRRPYGYTF
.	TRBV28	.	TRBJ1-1	TGTGCCAGCAGTTCGTCGGAGAATGAAGCTTTCTTT	CASSSSENEAFF
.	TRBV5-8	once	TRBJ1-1	TGTGCCAGCAGCAGCCGAAGGGAGGGGAACACTGAAGCTTTCTTT	CASSSRREGNTEAFF
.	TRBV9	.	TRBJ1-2	TGTGCCAGCAGCCCAACAATCACAGATGGCTACACCTTC	CASSPTITDGYTF
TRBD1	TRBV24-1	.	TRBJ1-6	TGTGCCACCAGCCCGGGACAGGGTGATTCACCCCTCCACTTT	CATSPGQGDSPLHF
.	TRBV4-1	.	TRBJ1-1	TGCGCCAGCAGCCAAGATCGGGGTCAAGTGGTGAACACTGAAGCTTTCTTT	CASSQDRGQVVNTEAFF
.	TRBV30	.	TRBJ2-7	TGTGCCTGGAGTTTATTCGAATACGAGCAGTACTTC	CAWSLFEYEQYF
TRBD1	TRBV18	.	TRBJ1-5	TGTGCCAGCTCACCGGACAGGAATCAGCCCCAGCATTTT	CASSPDRNQPQHF
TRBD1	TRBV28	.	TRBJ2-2	TGTGCCAGCAGGTCCGGGACAGGGGACACCGGGGAGCTGTTTTTT	CASRSGTGDTGELFF
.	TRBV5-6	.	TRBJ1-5	TGTGCCAGCAGCTTAGGACCCCCGGGGGGGTTTAGTCAGCCCCAGCATTTT	CASSLGPPGGFSQPQHF
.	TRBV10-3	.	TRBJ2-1	TGTGCCATCAGTGACTGGCAGGGGATGAATGAGCAGTTCTTC	CAISDWQGMNEQFF
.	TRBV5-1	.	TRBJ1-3	TGCGCCAGCAGCTTGGGTCAAACCTCTGGAAACACCATATATTTT	CASSLGQTSGNTIYF
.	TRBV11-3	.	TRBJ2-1	TGTGCCAGCAGCTTAGGACCGCCAGATGAGCAGTTCTTC	CASSLGPPDEQFF
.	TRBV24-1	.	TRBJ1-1	TGTGCCACTGTGGGGGGGGCGGGTAATGAAGCTTTCTTT	CATVGGAGNEAFF
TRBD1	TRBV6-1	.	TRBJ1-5	TGTGCCAGCAGTGATGGGACAGCCAGCAATCAGCCCCAGCATTTT	CASSDGTASNQPQHF
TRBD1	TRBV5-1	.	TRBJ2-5	TGCGCCAGCAGCTTACGTGGGGACAGCGTTGGGGAGACCCAGTACTTC	CASSLRGDSVGETQYF
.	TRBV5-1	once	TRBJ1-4	TGCGCCAGCAGCTTAGATGGCACGACTAATGAAAAACTGTTTTTT	CASSLDGTTNEKLFF
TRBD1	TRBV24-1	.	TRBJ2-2	TGTGCCACCAGTGATTTCGGACAGGCGAACACCGGGGAGCTGTTTTTT	CATSDFGQANTGELFF
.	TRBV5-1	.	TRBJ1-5	TGCGCCAGCAGCTTGGGGGAGGCCAATCAGCCCCAGCATTTT	CASSLGEANQPQHF
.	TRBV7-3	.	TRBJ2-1	TGTGCCAGCAGCTTAATGTCTTTTAATGAGCAGTTCTTC	CASSLMSFNEQFF
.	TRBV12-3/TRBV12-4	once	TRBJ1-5	TGTGCCAGCAGTTTATACCGCGACCAGCCCCAGCATTTT	CASSLYRDQPQHF
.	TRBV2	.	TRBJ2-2	TGTGCCAGCGCGGAAACCGGGGAGCTGTTTTTT	CASAETGELFF
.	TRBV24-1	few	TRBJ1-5	TGTGCCACCAGTGATGACGGAGAGAGTCAGCCCCAGCATTTT	CATSDDGESQPQHF
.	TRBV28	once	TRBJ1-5	TGTGCCAGCATTGCCGGAGGGATTAATCAGCCCCAGCATTTT	CASIAGGINQPQHF
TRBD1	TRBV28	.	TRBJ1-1	TGTGCCAGCAGCCTCCTTGACAGGGAGTCTGAAGCTTTCTTT	CASSLLDRESEAFF
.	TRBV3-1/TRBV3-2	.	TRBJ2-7	TGTGCCAGCAGCCGGTCCGGGGACGAGCAGTACTTC	CASSRSGDEQYF
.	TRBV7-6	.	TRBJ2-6	TGTGCCAGCAGCTCGGGGACAAACTCTGGGGCCAACGTCCTGACTTTC	CASSSGTNSGANVLTF